The source of this T cell receptor (beta chain) is a study of T cell repertoires in cytomegalovirus infection. Turning to the study itself: Newly reported HLA-C-restricted and thoroughly characterized HLA-B-restricted CMV epitopes were employed. Public TCR beta signatures provided an indication of both CMV infection and a matching HLA type. Study observations and caveats: Dominating the ex vivo response were HLA-C-restricted CMV-specific TCR beta clonotypes.

Per the germline V gene, CDR1 is LNHDA and CDR2 is SQIVND (reference sequence). This CDR3 has 15 residues. Between the trimmed V and J ends, which lost 1 base and 0 bases, there was a span of 9 bases. This clonotype was counted between two and nine times. Antigen specificity is unknown. Each CDR3 protein is one row after TCRdb ran MiXCR on the reads. Here the sample spans about 220,000 distinct CDR3 sequences, about 40% being singletons. Sample: CD8+ T cells from cultured PBMCs, taken from culture after CMV antigen stimulation. V usage is TRBV19 and J usage is TRBJ1-1, with D uncertain. The sequence was obtained from a human donor in good health (CMV status not recorded). Some clones in this sample may be carry-over from other donors' samples. CDR3 bases: TGTGCCAGTAGTATAGTTCCGGGGATGAACACTGAAGCTTTCTTT. This gives the protein CASSIVPGMNTEAFF.